This entry lists 4 T cell receptor beta chains sequenced from one sample in a study of cytomegalovirus exposure and HLA in healthy donors (dated by TCRdb to about 2017). Library preparation used the immunoSEQ multiplex PCR assay. For the multiplex PCR, a mixture combining 60 forward primers for TCR Vbeta segments and 13 reverse primers for TCR Jbeta segments was used. In its TCRdb copy, this immuneACCESS table keeps in-frame sequences only and misses some clones. Where compared with another copy, unresolved V genes explain less than half of these, and the others have no known cause. The sample table records 95,000 to 150,000 clones; approximately 80% of these occur just once. 3.5% to 4.5% of the sample is held by the ten biggest clonotypes. The sample comprised PBMCs. Every receptor here comes from a human donor in good health.

The gene calls are TRBV5-1 and TRBJ2-5; the D gene is possibly TRBD2 (5 bases). In germline, CDR1 is SGHRS, CDR2 YFSETQ. The CDR3 contains 15 residues. V dropped 0 bases and J dropped 2 bases, with 11 bases sitting between them. CDR3 bases: TGCGCCAGCAGCTTGGGCGGACGGGATCAAGAGACCCAGTACTTC. This translates into CASSLGGRDQETQYF.

The J gene is TRBJ1-1, the V gene TRBV27; a possible D gene is TRBD1 (6 bases). Germline CDR1 reads MNHEY; CDR2 reads SMNVEV (reference sequence). V dropped 6 bases and J dropped 0 bases, with 14 bases sitting between them. CDR3 length equals 15 residues. The CDR3 DNA sequence: TGTGCCAGCAGAATAACCGGGACACTGAACACTGAAGCTTTCTTT. As protein: CASRITGTLNTEAFF.

The chain has TRBV6-5 and TRBJ1-1; maybe TRBD1 (5 bases). CDR3 length: 13 residues. Germline lookup yields CDR1 MNHEY and CDR2 SVGAGI. V dropped 6 bases and J dropped 5 bases, with 13 bases sitting between them. CDR3 region: CASSPGGWTEAFF. In DNA form, the CDR3 reads TGTGCCAGCAGCCCGGGGGGTTGGACTGAAGCTTTCTTT.

This chain joins TRBV19 and TRBJ2-2, with 9 bases that match TRBD2. Germline loops: CDR1 LNHDA, CDR2 SQIVND (reference sequence). Trimming took 2 bases from V and 5 from J; bases not matched to a gene: 9. The CDR3 length is 17 residues. CDR3 DNA: TGTGCCAGTAGTATAATTTGGCTAGCGGGGAGAACCGGGGAGCTGTTTTTT. This gives the protein CASSIIWLAGRTGELFF.